These T cell receptor beta chains were read from a single sample in a study of blood T cell repertoires in COVID-19. TCRdb's copy holds only in-frame clones and misses some; the assay was immunoSEQ multiplex PCR. The sample includes about 150,000 clones, around 80% of them seen just once. The sequenced material came from peripheral blood. The receptors were gathered from a human donor with acute or convalescent COVID-19. The donor label of this sample is uncertain. Each CDR3 is given with its conserved first and last residue. A D gene is named only where the DNA matches it firmly. Size is stated for part of the rows, as once, few or many counts, or as a class when the clone is expanded.

clone_size d_call j_call v_call cdr3_nt cdr3_aa
NA NA TRBJ1-1 TRBV27 TGTGCCAGCAGCTCTATCCCGGGATGGAACACTGAAGCTTTCTTT CASSSIPGWNTEAFF
NA TRBD2 TRBJ2-5 TRBV11-2 TGTGCCACGGGGGGGGCCAGTGGGACCCAGTACTTC CATGGASGTQYF
NA NA TRBJ1-1 TRBV5-4 TGTGCCAGCAGCTTGGCGGGGGTCTCTGAAGCTTTCTTT CASSLAGVSEAFF
NA NA TRBJ2-7 TRBV7-2 TGTGCCAGCGGGCCACAGGGCTCCTACGAGCAGTACTTC CASGPQGSYEQYF
NA NA TRBJ2-7 TRBV3-1/TRBV3-2 TGTGCCAGCAGCCAAGTAGAGGGAACCTACGAGCAGTACTTC CASSQVEGTYEQYF
NA TRBD1 TRBJ2-2 TRBV4-1 TGCGCCAGCAGCCGCGGACAGGGGACTAACACCGGGGAGCTGTTTTTT CASSRGQGTNTGELFF
NA TRBD2 TRBJ2-7 TRBV3-1/TRBV3-2 TGTGCCAGACGGACTAGCGGGGGCCGTTACGAGCAGTACTTC CARRTSGGRYEQYF
NA NA TRBJ1-2 TRBV28 TGTGCCAGCAGTTTACAGGCAGCAAACTATGGCTACACCTTC CASSLQAANYGYTF
NA NA TRBJ1-2 TRBV5-1 TGCGCCAGCAGCTTCGGGTGGCGGGCCCCGGAGGAGGGCTACACCTTC CASSFGWRAPEEGYTF
NA NA TRBJ2-1 TRBV5-1 TGCGCCAGCAGCTTGGCTAGCTTATCCTACAATGAGCAGTTCTTC CASSLASLSYNEQFF
NA NA TRBJ1-1 TRBV5-1 TGCGCCAGCAGCTTGCACAGTACGAACACTGAAGCTTTCTTT CASSLHSTNTEAFF
NA TRBD2 TRBJ2-1 TRBV5-1 TGCGCCAGCAGCTTGGCCGGGAGGGTTGGCTCCTACAATGAGCAGTTCTTC CASSLAGRVGSYNEQFF
NA TRBD1 TRBJ1-3 TRBV27 TGTGCCTACGGTTCAGGGGGTCGCTCTGGAAACACCATATATTTT CAYGSGGRSGNTIYF
many NA TRBJ1-6 TRBV4-1 TGCGCCAGCAGCCAAGACTCCTCGAGGTCCTATAATTCACCCCTCCACTTT CASSQDSSRSYNSPLHF
NA NA TRBJ2-7 TRBV27 TGTGCCAGCAGTTGGGCGCACGGACAGACTGTCTTC CASSWAHGQTVF
NA TRBD2 TRBJ2-5 TRBV28 TGTGCCATCGGAAGCGGGGGGGAAGAGACCCAGTACTTC CAIGSGGEETQYF
NA NA TRBJ1-1 TRBV18 TGTGCCAGCTCACCTGGGACTGAAGGACTAACTTTCTTT CASSPGTEGLTFF
few NA TRBJ1-6 TRBV7-2 TGTGCCAGCAGCTTATGGACGGGGGTAGGGTCACCCCTCCACTTT CASSLWTGVGSPLHF
NA NA TRBJ1-2 TRBV5-1 TGCGCCAGCAGCTTGAAAGGTGCTCTAGCCTATGGCTACACCTTC CASSLKGALAYGYTF
NA TRBD1 TRBJ1-1 TRBV7-9 TGTGCCAGCAGCTTAGCCCCAGGGGGCGGAACTGAAGCTTTCTTT CASSLAPGGGTEAFF
NA TRBD2 TRBJ2-1 TRBV7-2 TGTGCCAGCAGCTTAGGAGGACTAGTCTCCCATGAGCAGTTCTTC CASSLGGLVSHEQFF
once NA TRBJ2-7 TRBV12-3/TRBV12-4 TGTGCCAGCAGTTTGCAGGGGTACGAGCAGTACTTC CASSLQGYEQYF
many NA TRBJ2-5 TRBV12-3/TRBV12-4 TGTGCCAGCAGTTTCGGAGGGGAAGAGACCCAGTACTTC CASSFGGEETQYF
NA NA TRBJ2-2 TRBV5-1 TGCGCCAGCAGCCCACGACAGAACACCGGGGAGCTGTTTTTT CASSPRQNTGELFF
NA NA TRBJ2-3 TRBV7-2 TGTGCCAGCAGCTTTCAGCGCGGCACAGATACGCAGTATTTT CASSFQRGTDTQYF
once TRBD1 TRBJ1-2 TRBV5-4 TGTGCCAGCAGCGCCCCGACAGGGAACTATGGCTACACCTTC CASSAPTGNYGYTF
NA TRBD1 TRBJ1-1 TRBV19 TGTGCCAGTAGTAAAGGGGGCGCTTTCCCTGAAGCTTTCTTT CASSKGGAFPEAFF
few NA TRBJ1-5 TRBV5-1 TGCGCCAGCAGCTTGGATGGAGGCGGCAATCAGCCCCAGCATTTT CASSLDGGGNQPQHF
NA TRBD1 TRBJ1-2 TRBV2 TGTGCCAGCAGTGTCACCGGGACAGGGGTTGGCTACACCTTC CASSVTGTGVGYTF
NA TRBD1 TRBJ1-1 TRBV25-1 TGTGCCAGCAGTGCCCAGGGGGCGGTGAACACTGAAGCTTTCTTT CASSAQGAVNTEAFF
NA TRBD1 TRBJ1-1 TRBV10-3 TGTGCCATCAGTGACCGACAGGGCGTGGGCGAAGCTTTCTTT CAISDRQGVGEAFF
NA TRBD1 TRBJ1-6 TRBV6-2/TRBV6-3 TGTGCCAGCAGTTACGGACAGGGGAATTCACCCCTCCACTTT CASSYGQGNSPLHF
NA NA TRBJ1-3 TRBV7-9 TGTGCCAGCAGCCCCCGTGGACAGACTGGAAACACCATATATTTT CASSPRGQTGNTIYF
few NA TRBJ1-2 TRBV6-5 TGTGCCAGCACCGAACGGGGGAGTAATGGCTACACCTTC CASTERGSNGYTF
NA NA TRBJ2-1 TRBV12-5 TGTGCTAGTGGTTTGGTACTTTGGGGGGGGCTCTACAATGAGCAGTTCTTC CASGLVLWGGLYNEQFF
NA TRBD1 TRBJ1-2 TRBV3-1/TRBV3-2 TGTGCCAGCAGCCAAGTTCGTACAGGGGGCGGTGGCTACACCTTC CASSQVRTGGGGYTF
NA NA TRBJ1-1 TRBV7-9 TGTGCCAGCATGGACACCCGGGAGGTTGAAGCTTTCTTT CASMDTREVEAFF
NA NA TRBJ2-1 TRBV19 TGTGCCAGTAGCCCCGGGGATTACAATGAGCAGTTCTTC CASSPGDYNEQFF
few NA TRBJ2-5 TRBV6-5 TGTGCCAGCAGTTACAATACGGGAGCCCCCCAAGAGACCCAGTACTTC CASSYNTGAPQETQYF
NA TRBD1 TRBJ2-4 TRBV7-2 TGTGCCAGCAGCTTGGGCAGGGGGCGTAACATTCAGTACTTC CASSLGRGRNIQYF